A selection of T cell receptor beta chains follows, all from one sample in a study of post-analysis software for immune sequencing data. TCRdb re-analysed the PCR reads in MiXCR, keeping a single row per CDR3 protein. The sample has 650,000 to 850,000 distinct CDR3 sequences; around 50% are singletons. Sequencing used blood. The receptors come from a girl between 5 and 17 years old with multiple sclerosis. Both conserved end residues are part of each CDR3. The D gene is left open where the match is weak. Part of the rows lack a size; the others show once, few, many or a class for expanded clones.

>TRBJ2-1|NA|TRBV6-1|NA
CASRRRDVFPEENEQFF
TGTGCCAGCAGACGCCGGGACGTCTTCCCCGAAGAGAATGAGCAGTTCTTC
>TRBJ2-7|NA|TRBV20-1|NA
CSARGSGAYEQYF
TGCAGTGCTAGAGGATCGGGGGCCTACGAGCAGTACTTC
>TRBJ2-1|TRBD2|TRBV5-1|NA
CASSFSGGAAYNEQFF
TGCGCCAGCAGCTTTAGCGGGGGGGCGGCCTACAATGAGCAGTTCTTC
>TRBJ2-3|NA|TRBV5-1|few
CASSPGSFADTQYF
TGCGCCAGCAGCCCCGGATCATTCGCAGATACGCAGTATTTT
>TRBJ1-4|NA|TRBV7-6|NA
CASSPTRGEEGEKLFF
TGTGCCAGCAGCCCCACTCGAGGGGAGGAAGGCGAAAAACTGTTTTTT
>TRBJ1-2|TRBD1|TRBV5-6|few
CASSRDRGHGYTF
TGTGCCAGCAGCCGGGACAGGGGCCATGGCTACACCTTC
>TRBJ2-1|TRBD2|TRBV5-1|NA
CASSLAGEEYNEQFF
TGCGCCAGCAGCCTAGCGGGCGAAGAGTACAATGAGCAGTTCTTC
>TRBJ1-1|NA|TRBV7-6|NA
CASSLEVSGLNTEAFF
TGTGCCAGCAGCTTAGAAGTCTCAGGGTTGAACACTGAAGCTTTCTTT
>TRBJ2-7|TRBD2|TRBV15|NA
CATSSLAGVRYEQYF
TGTGCCACCAGCAGCCTAGCGGGAGTACGCTACGAGCAGTACTTC
>TRBJ2-3|TRBD2|TRBV7-3|NA
CASSLAGTSGSADTQYF
TGTGCCAGCAGCTTAGCCGGGACTAGCGGGAGCGCAGATACGCAGTATTTT
>TRBJ2-1|TRBD2|TRBV20-1|once
CSGGGLAAYNEQFF
TGCAGTGGTGGAGGACTAGCGGCCTACAATGAGCAGTTCTTC
>TRBJ2-5|NA|TRBV2|NA
CASSATGYQETQYF
TGTGCCAGCAGTGCTACAGGGTACCAAGAGACCCAGTACTTC
>TRBJ2-1|NA|TRBV6-1|few
CASSEDHPRFDEQFF
TGTGCCAGCAGTGAGGACCACCCCCGTTTTGATGAGCAGTTCTTC
>TRBJ1-2|NA|TRBV7-2|few
CASSLFTPNYGYTF
TGTGCCAGCAGCTTATTCACTCCTAACTATGGCTACACCTTC
>TRBJ2-7|TRBD2|TRBV6-5|few
CASRQRGGTTYEQYF
TGTGCCAGCAGACAGCGAGGAGGGACTACATACGAGCAGTACTTC
>TRBJ2-5|NA|TRBV5-1|NA
CASSVRLVGAGETQYF
TGCGCCAGCAGCGTACGACTAGTGGGGGCCGGGGAGACCCAGTACTTC
>TRBJ1-5|TRBD1|TRBV29-1|NA
CSVGTGWGQPQHF
TGCAGCGTCGGGACAGGGTGGGGTCAGCCCCAGCATTTT
>TRBJ1-1|NA|TRBV2|NA
CASTEGGFTEAFF
TGTGCCAGCACCGAGGGGGGGTTCACTGAAGCTTTCTTT
>TRBJ2-5|TRBD1|TRBV7-9|NA
CASSFTAPRQGRETQYF
TGTGCCAGCAGCTTTACGGCCCCTAGACAGGGTCGAGAGACCCAGTACTTC
>TRBJ2-6|NA|TRBV5-6|few
CASSLVGGLVSGANVLTF
TGTGCCAGCAGCTTAGTAGGAGGGTTGGTCTCTGGGGCCAACGTCCTGACTTTC